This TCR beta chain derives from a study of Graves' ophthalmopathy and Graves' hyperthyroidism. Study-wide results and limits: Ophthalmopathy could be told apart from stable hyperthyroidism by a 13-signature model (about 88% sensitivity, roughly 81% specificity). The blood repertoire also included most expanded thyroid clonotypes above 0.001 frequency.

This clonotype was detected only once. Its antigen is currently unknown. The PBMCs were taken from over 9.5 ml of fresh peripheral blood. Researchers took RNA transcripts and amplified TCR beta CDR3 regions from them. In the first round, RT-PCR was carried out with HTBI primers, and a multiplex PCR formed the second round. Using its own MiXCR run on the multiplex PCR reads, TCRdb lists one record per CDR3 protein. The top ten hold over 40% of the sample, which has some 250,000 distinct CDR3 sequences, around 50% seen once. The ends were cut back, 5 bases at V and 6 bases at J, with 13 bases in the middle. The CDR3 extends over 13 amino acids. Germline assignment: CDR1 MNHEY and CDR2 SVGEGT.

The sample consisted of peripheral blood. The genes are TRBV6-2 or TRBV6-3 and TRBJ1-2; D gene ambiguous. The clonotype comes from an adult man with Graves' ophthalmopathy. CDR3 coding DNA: TGTGCCAGCAGTGACGGCCCCGGAGATGGCTACACCTTC. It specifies CASSDGPGDGYTF.